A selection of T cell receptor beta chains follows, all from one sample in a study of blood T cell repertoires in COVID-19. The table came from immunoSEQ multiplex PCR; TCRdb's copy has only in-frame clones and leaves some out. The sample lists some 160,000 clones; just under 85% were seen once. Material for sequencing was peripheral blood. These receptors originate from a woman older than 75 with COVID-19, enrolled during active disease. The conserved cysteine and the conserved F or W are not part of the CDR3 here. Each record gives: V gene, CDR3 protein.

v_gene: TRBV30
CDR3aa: AWSVGGDVDTQY

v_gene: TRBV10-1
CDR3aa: ASSEGSSGNTIY

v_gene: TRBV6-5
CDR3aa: ASSRQAGYGYT

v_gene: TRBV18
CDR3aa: ASSQQGGREQF

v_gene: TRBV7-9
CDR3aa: ASSSWGGRGETLNTEAF

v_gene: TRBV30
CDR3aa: AWSVSGTVEQY

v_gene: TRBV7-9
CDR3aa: ASSLGGQPMNTEAF

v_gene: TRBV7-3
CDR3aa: ASRVAGGIVTDTQY

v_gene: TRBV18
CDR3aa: ASSSPGTDTQY

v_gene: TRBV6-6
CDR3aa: ASSRTGGSNQPQH

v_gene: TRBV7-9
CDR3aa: ASSITGMNTEAF